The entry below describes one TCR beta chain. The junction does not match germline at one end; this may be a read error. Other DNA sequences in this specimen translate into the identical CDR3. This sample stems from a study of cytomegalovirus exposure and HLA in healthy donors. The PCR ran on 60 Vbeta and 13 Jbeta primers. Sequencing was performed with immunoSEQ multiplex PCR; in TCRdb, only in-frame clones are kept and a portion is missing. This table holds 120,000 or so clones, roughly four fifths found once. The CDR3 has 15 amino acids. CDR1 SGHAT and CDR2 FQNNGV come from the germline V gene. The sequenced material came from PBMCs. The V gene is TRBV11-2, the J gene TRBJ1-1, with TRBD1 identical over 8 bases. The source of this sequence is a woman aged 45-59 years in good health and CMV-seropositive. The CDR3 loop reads CASSRQGTVNTEAFF. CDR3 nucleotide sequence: TGTGCCAGCAGCCGACAGGGGACGGTGAATACTGAAGCTTTCTTT. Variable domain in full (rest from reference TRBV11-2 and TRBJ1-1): EAGVAQSPRYKIIEKRQSVAFWCNPISGHATLYWYQQILGQGPKLLIQFQNNGVVDDSQLPKDRFSAERLKGVDSTLKIQPAKLEDSAVYLCASSRQGTVNTEAFFGQGTRLTVV.